The 14 T cell receptor beta chains presented below share a single source sample, sequenced in a study of memory CD4+ T cells and cytomegalovirus serostatus. The sort gate was single viable CD3+CD4+CD8-CD45RO+ cells for memory CD4+ T cells. Assay used: immunoSEQ multiplex PCR; TCRdb lists only in-frame clones, some missing. This table holds about 57,000 clones, 70% to 85% found once. The sequencing sample was made of memory CD4+ T cells from blood. These TCRs come from an adult in good health and CMV-seronegative.

This clone was picked up one time. CDR3 region: CASTPRDRGVIGYTF. The CDR3 region has the DNA TGTGCCAGCACACCCCGGGACAGGGGTGTAATAGGCTACACCTTC. The chain carries TRBV2 and TRBJ1-2, with 10 bases aligning to TRBD1. The CDR3 loop spans 15 amino acids. The V segment lost 7 bases and the J segment 8 bases; nucleotides outside the gene matches: 13. CDR1 and CDR2 (germline): SNHLY, FYNNEI.

This rearrangement joins TRBV28 to TRBJ2-1; D uncertain. V lost 4 bases, J lost 16 bases, and 17 bases lay in between. The length of the CDR3 is 12 residues. Per germline, CDR1 MDHEN and CDR2 SYDVKM. The CDR3 reads CASSSRSRERFF. DNA for the CDR3: TGTGCCAGCAGTTCCCGTTCTCGAGAGCGTTTCTTC.

The V and J genes are TRBV4-1 and TRBJ1-1, with 9 bases that match TRBD1. The CDR3 loop spans 15 amino acids. The V segment lost 4 bases and the J segment 5 bases; nucleotides outside the gene matches: 8. Germline CDR1 reads MGHRA; CDR2 reads YSYEKL. CDR3 sequence: CASSPSDRGRTEAFF. The CDR3 region has the DNA TGCGCCAGCAGCCCCTCCGACAGGGGGAGGACTGAAGCTTTCTTT.

V is TRBV5-6 and J is TRBJ1-2; no clear D gene. Germline assignment: CDR1 SGHDT and CDR2 YYEEEE. Trimming shortened V by 4 bases and J by 0 bases, and 13 bases separated the two germline ends. The CDR3 is 15 amino acids. CDR3 DNA sequence: TGTGCCAGCAGCATCATTGGGCAAGCTAACTATGGCTACACCTTC. Protein product: CASSIIGQANYGYTF.

The chain uses TRBV27 and TRBJ2-7, with a weak D call TRBD2 (6 bases). This CDR3 has 16 residues. Between the trimmed V and J ends, which lost 2 bases and 6 bases, there was a span of 20 bases. Germline V gives CDR1 MNHEY, CDR2 SMNVEV (reference sequence). The CDR3 protein is CASSLAKGTRESEQYF. In nucleotides, the CDR3 is TGTGCCAGCAGTTTAGCAAAGGGGACTCGGGAAAGCGAGCAGTACTTC.

This clone was detected a few times. The chain has TRBV5-1 and TRBJ2-1, with 11 bases fitting TRBD2. The CDR3 length is 15 residues. Germline CDR1 reads SGHRS; CDR2 reads YFSETQ. V dropped 4 bases and J dropped 9; count of bases not matched to a gene: 9. The DNA for the CDR3 is TGCGCCAGCAGCCCCCTAGCGGGAGGAAGTAGTGAGCAGTTCTTC. Protein sequence: CASSPLAGGSSEQFF.

The chain links TRBV11-2 to TRBJ2-3; D gene ambiguous. Germline values: CDR1 SGHAT, CDR2 FQNNGV. The CDR3 is 12 amino acids. Between the trimmed V and J ends, which lost 5 bases and 2 bases, there was a span of 5 bases. The CDR3 spells CASSQTTDTQYF. The CDR3 region has the DNA TGTGCCAGCAGCCAGACCACAGATACGCAGTATTTT.

The V and J genes are TRBV5-1 and TRBJ1-2; D perhaps matches TRBD1 (6 bases). The CDR3 is made up of 17 amino acids. Germline V gives CDR1 SGHRS, CDR2 YFSETQ. V dropped 0 bases and J dropped 4 bases, with 19 bases sitting between them. CDR3 amino acids: CASSLGQVIRPLYGYTF. In nucleotides, the CDR3 is TGCGCCAGCAGCTTGGGACAGGTCATACGACCCCTCTATGGCTACACCTTC.

The chain combines TRBV5-1 with TRBJ1-2, with D unclear. The V and J ends lost 6 bases and 4 bases respectively, with 22 bases between them. Per the germline V gene, CDR1 is SGHRS and CDR2 is YFSETQ. This CDR3 spans 16 amino acids. CDR3 sequence (DNA): TGCGCCAGCAACCCAGGTTCAGCCGGCAGCATCTATGGCTACACCTTC. It translates to CASNPGSAGSIYGYTF.

The chain is built from TRBV27 and TRBJ2-6; D is unclear. Trimming removed 10 bases from V and 0 bases from J, with 7 bases in between. This CDR3 spans 13 amino acids. Germline V gene sequence: CDR1 MNHEY, CDR2 SMNVEV (reference sequence). Written as DNA, the CDR3 is TGTGCCACGACGGACTCTGGGGCCAACGTCCTGACTTTC. Protein product: CATTDSGANVLTF. Combining the CDR3 with reference TRBV27 and TRBJ2-6 gives the whole variable domain EAQVTQNPRYLITVTGKKLTVTCSQNMNHEYMSWYRQDPGLGLRQIYYSMNVEVTDKGDVPEGYKVSRKEKRNFPLILESPSPNQTSLYFCATTDSGANVLTFGAGSRLTVL.

The V and J genes are TRBV4-1 and TRBJ2-1; TRBD2 aligns across 9 bases. The CDR3 is 15 residues long. CDR1 and CDR2 from the germline V gene are MGHRA and YSYEKL. The V segment lost 4 bases and the J segment 10 bases; nucleotides outside the gene matches: 11. The CDR3 sequence is CASSREGTSLREQFF. DNA of the CDR3: TGCGCCAGCAGCCGGGAAGGGACTAGCCTCAGGGAGCAGTTCTTC.

The chain links TRBV7-8 to TRBJ2-3; D is unclear. Per the germline V gene, CDR1 is SGHVS and CDR2 is FQNEAQ. The CDR3 contains 13 residues. Deletions cut 5 bases from V and 4 bases from J, with 10 bases between. Written as DNA, the CDR3 is TGTGCCAGCAGCACGGCGAGTCCAGATACGCAGTATTTT. It encodes CASSTASPDTQYF. The complete variable domain, with remaining parts taken from reference TRBV7-8 and TRBJ2-3, reads GAGVSQSPRYKVAKRGQDVALRCDPISGHVSLFWYQQALGQGPEFLTYFQNEAQLDKSGLPSDRFFAERPEGSVSTLKIQRTQQEDSAVYLCASSTASPDTQYFGPGTRLTVL.

V is TRBV5-1 and J is TRBJ2-1, with 7 bases matching TRBD2. CDR3 length: 16 amino acids. Trimming took 6 bases from V and 7 from J; bases not matched to a gene: 16. The germline V gene has CDR1 SGHRS and CDR2 YFSETQ. CDR3 region: CASTGAGSSAGNEQFF. In nucleotides, the CDR3 is TGCGCCAGCACTGGAGCGGGGTCCTCGGCGGGTAATGAGCAGTTCTTC.

This clone was counted a few times. The chain carries TRBV9 and TRBJ1-1; 7 bases are shared with TRBD1. Germline CDR1 SGDLS, CDR2 YYNGEE. The junction had 6 bases not matched to a gene; V was cut back by 3 bases and J by 1 base. CDR3 size: 15 residues. The CDR3 DNA follows: TGTGCCAGCAGCGCTACAGGGGCGGGGAACACTGAAGCTTTCTTT. It is translated as CASSATGAGNTEAFF.